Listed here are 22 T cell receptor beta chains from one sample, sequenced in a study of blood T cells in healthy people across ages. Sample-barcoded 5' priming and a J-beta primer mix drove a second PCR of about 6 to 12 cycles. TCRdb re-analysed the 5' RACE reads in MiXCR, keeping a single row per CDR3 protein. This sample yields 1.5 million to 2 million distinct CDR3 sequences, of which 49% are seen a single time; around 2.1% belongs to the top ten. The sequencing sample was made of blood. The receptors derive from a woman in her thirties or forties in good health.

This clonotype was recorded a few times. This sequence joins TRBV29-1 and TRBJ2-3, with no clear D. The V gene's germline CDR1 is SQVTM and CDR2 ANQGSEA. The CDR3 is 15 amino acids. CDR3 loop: CGVKGSSGSTDTQYF. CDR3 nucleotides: TGCGGAGTGAAGGGATCGTCAGGATCGACAGATACGCAGTATTTT.

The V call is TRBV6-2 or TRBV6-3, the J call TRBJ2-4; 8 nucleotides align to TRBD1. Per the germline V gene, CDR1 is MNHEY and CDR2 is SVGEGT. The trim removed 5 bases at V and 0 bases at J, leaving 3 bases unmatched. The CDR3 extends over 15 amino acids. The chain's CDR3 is CASSGRGQAKNIQYF. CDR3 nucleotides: TGTGCCAGCAGTGGCAGGGGGCAAGCCAAAAACATTCAGTACTTC.

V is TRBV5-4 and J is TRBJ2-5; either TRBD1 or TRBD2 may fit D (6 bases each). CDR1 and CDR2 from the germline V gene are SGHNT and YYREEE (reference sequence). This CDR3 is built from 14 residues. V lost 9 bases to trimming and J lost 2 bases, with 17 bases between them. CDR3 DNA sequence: TGTGCCACCGGGGCTCCGGGGGCACAAGAGACCCAGTACTTC. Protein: CATGAPGAQETQYF. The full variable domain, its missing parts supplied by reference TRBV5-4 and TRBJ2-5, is ETGVTQSPTHLIKTRGQQVTLRCSSQSGHNTVSWYQQALGQGPQFIFQYYREEENGRGNFPPRFSGLQFPNYSSELNVNALELDDSALYLCATGAPGAQETQYFGPGTRLLVL.

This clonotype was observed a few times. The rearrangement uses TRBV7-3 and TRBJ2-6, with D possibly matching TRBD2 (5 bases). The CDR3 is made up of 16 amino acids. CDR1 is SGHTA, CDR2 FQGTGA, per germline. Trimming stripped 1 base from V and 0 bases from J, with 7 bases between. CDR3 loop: CASSLREGSGANVLTF. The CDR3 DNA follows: TGTGCCAGCAGCTTAAGAGAGGGCTCTGGGGCCAACGTCCTGACTTTC.

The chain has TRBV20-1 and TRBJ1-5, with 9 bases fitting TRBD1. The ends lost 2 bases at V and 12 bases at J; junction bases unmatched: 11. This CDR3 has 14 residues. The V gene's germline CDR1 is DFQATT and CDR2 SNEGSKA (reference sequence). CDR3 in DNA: TGCAGTGCTAGACCCCGACAGGGGGGATTTCGCCAGCATTTT. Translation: CSARPRQGGFRQHF.

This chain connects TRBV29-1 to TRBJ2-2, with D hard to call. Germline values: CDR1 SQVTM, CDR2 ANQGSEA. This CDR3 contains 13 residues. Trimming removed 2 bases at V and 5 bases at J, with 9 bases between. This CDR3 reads CSVEYPLTGELFF. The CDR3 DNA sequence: TGCAGCGTTGAATACCCACTTACCGGGGAGCTGTTTTTT.

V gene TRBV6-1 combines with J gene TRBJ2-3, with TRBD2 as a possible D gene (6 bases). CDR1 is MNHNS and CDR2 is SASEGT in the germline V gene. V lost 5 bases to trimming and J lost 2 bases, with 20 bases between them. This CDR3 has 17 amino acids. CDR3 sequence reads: CASSPHSRGSPTDTQYF. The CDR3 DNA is TGTGCCAGCAGTCCCCATAGTCGGGGGTCTCCCACAGATACGCAGTATTTT.

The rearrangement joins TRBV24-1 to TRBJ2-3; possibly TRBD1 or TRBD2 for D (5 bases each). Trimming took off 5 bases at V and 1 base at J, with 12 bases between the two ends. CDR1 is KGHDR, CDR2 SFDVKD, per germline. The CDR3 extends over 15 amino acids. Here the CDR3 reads CATSARVGGTDTQYF. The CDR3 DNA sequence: TGTGCCACCAGTGCCCGGGTGGGGGGCACAGATACGCAGTATTTT.

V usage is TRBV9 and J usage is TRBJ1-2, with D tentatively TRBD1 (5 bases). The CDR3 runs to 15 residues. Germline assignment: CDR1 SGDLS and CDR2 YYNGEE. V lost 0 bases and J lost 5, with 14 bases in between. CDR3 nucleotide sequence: TGTGCCAGCAGCGTAGCTACGGGGGGTTTATATGGCTACACCTTC. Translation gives CASSVATGGLYGYTF.

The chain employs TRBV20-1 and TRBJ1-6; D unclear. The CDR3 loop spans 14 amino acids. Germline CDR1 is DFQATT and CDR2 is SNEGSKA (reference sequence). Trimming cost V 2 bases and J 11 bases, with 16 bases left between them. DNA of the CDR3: TGCAGTGCTAGATCCCCCGCGGGGTCGACACCCCTCCACTTT. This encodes CSARSPAGSTPLHF.

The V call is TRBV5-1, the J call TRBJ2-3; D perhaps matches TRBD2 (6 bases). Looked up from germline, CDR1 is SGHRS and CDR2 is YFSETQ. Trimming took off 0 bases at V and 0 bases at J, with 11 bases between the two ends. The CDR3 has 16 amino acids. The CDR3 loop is CASSLVTSLSTDTQYF. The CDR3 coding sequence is TGCGCCAGCAGCTTGGTGACTAGTCTTAGCACAGATACGCAGTATTTT.

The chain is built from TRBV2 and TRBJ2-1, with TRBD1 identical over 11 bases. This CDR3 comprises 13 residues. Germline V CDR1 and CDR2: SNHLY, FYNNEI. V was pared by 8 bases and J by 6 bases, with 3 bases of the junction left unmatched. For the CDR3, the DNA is TGTGCCAGCTTGGGACAGGGGGTCAATGAGCAGTTCTTC. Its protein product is CASLGQGVNEQFF.

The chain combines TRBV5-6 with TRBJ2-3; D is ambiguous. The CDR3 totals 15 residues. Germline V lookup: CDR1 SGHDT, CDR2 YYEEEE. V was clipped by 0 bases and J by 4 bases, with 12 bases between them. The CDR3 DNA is TGTGCCAGCAGCTTGGCAGTTTTCATGCCAGATACGCAGTATTTT. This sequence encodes CASSLAVFMPDTQYF.

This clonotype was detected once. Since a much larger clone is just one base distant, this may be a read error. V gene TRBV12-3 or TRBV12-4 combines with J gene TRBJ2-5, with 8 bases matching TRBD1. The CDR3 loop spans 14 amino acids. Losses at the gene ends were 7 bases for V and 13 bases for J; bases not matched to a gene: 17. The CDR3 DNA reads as TGTGCCAGCACGTCCGGGACAGGTCTCCTGAGAAGGTACTTC. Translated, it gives CASTSGTGLLRRYF.

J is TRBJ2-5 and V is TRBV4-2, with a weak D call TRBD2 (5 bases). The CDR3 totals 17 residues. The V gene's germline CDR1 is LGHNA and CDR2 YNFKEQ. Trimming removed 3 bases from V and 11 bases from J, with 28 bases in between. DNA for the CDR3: TGTGCCAGCAGCCAGGCCCCGACGGAACTCCGACTGTGGGAGCAGTACTTC. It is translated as CASSQAPTELRLWEQYF.

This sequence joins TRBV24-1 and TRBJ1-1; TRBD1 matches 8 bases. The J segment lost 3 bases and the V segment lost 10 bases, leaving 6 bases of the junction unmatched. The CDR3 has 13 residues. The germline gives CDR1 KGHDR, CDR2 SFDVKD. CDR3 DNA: TGTGCCACTAAACAGGGGGACGACACTGAAGCTTTCTTT. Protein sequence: CATKQGDDTEAFF.

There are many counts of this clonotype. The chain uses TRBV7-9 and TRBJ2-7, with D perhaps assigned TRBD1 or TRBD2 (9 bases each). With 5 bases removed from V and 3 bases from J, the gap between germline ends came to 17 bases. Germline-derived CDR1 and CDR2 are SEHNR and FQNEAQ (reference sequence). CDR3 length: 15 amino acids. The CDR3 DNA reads TGTGCCAGCAGCCTTAGCGGGGGACAGGGCTACGAGCAGTACTTC. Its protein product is CASSLSGGQGYEQYF.

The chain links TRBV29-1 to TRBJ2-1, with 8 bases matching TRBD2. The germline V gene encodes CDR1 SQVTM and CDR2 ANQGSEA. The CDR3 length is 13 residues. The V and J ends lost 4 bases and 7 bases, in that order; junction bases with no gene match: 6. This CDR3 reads CSVVRGGRNEQFF. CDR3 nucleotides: TGCAGCGTTGTTCGGGGGGGGCGGAATGAGCAGTTCTTC.

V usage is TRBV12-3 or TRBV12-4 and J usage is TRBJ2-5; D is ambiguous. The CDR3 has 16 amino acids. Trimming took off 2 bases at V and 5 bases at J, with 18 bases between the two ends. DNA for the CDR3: TGTGCCAGCAGTTTACGGGCTAGAGCACCTCTGGAGACCCAGTACTTC. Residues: CASSLRARAPLETQYF.

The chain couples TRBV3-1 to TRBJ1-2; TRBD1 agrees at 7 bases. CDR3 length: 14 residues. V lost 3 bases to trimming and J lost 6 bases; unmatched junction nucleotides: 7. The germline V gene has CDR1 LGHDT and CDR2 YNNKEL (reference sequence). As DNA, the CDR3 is TGTGCCAGCAGCCACTCTACAGGGGATCATGGCTACACCTTC. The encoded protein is CASSHSTGDHGYTF.

Here the CDR3 reads CSARPYRDVQETQYF. The CDR3 region has the DNA TGCAGTGCTAGACCTTACCGGGACGTACAAGAGACCCAGTACTTC. The chain recombines TRBV20-1 with TRBJ2-5, with D perhaps TRBD1 or TRBD2 (5 bases each). The CDR3 loop spans 15 amino acids. V lost 2 bases and J lost 2, with 15 bases in between. The V gene's germline CDR1 is DFQATT and CDR2 SNEGSKA (reference sequence).

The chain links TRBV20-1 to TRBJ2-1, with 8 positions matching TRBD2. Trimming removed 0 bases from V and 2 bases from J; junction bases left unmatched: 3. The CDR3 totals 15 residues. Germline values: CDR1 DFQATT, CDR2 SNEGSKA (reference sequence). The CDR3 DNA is TGCAGTGCTAGAGATGCGGGGGGCACCTACAATGAGCAGTTCTTC. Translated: CSARDAGGTYNEQFF.